This TCR beta chain was observed in a study of blood T cell repertoires in COVID-19. Donors in Cohort 3 counted as recovered after two negative PCRs, clearance, or symptom resolution. Original handling: Cell counts per sample came from amplifying reference gene primers. Sequencing was performed with immunoSEQ multiplex PCR; in TCRdb, only in-frame clones are kept and a portion is missing. V and J calls and clone size are copied from that table; D and trimming were computed from the DNA. The data show 150,000 to 250,000 clones, roughly 90% seen once. This clone appeared once. This sequence was found in a woman under 40 who had recovered from COVID-19. The sequenced material came from PBMCs or T cells enriched from blood (not recorded which).

The CDR3 bases are TGTGCTAGTGGTTTGTATCTCAGGGCGAACACTGAAGCTTTCTTT. Amino acid sequence: CASGLYLRANTEAFF. The chain uses TRBV12-5 and TRBJ1-1; TRBD1 is a possible D gene (5 bases). There are 15 residues in the CDR3. The germline V gene encodes CDR1 LGHNT and CDR2 FRNRAP. V gave up 2 bases and J gave up 1 base, with 11 bases separating them.